One sample yielded the 30 T cell receptor beta chains listed below, sequenced in a study of CD8 T cells in ankylosing spondylitis. TCRdb reprocessed the 5' RACE reads via MiXCR and lists one record per CDR3 protein. The sample contains 250,000 to 400,000 distinct CDR3 sequences, 9.5% to 13% of which appear only once. What was sequenced was blood, either unsorted or a sorted T cell fraction (not recorded which). These receptors originate from a female donor with ankylosing spondylitis or in good health (not recorded which).

At least ten counts were recorded for this clonotype. The gene calls are TRBV6-1 and TRBJ2-1; 9 nucleotides line up with TRBD1. The CDR3 sequence is 14 residues long. V was pared by 6 bases and J by 7 bases, with 7 bases of the junction left unmatched. Germline V gives CDR1 MNHNS, CDR2 SASEGT. CDR3 protein: CASRSDRGTNEQFF. The CDR3 DNA is TGTGCCAGCAGGTCGGACAGGGGAACGAATGAGCAGTTCTTC.

J is TRBJ2-7 and V is TRBV20-1; 9 nucleotides agree with TRBD1. The germline V gene has CDR1 DFQATT and CDR2 SNEGSKA (reference sequence). With V trimmed by 6 bases and J by 1 base, 19 bases remained unmatched. The CDR3 has 18 residues. The CDR3 spells CSATTLPGGQGKSYEQYF. The CDR3 bases are TGCAGTGCAACCACCCTCCCGGGGGGACAGGGAAAATCCTACGAGCAGTACTTC.

The chain combines TRBV27 with TRBJ2-5; no definite D call. Looked up from germline, CDR1 is MNHEY and CDR2 is SMNVEV (reference sequence). V gave up 6 bases and J gave up 5 bases, with 16 bases separating them. This CDR3 region has 14 residues. CDR3 coding DNA: TGTGCCAGCAGCCCGACGGCGGTGGGGGAGACCCAGTACTTC. Translating it yields CASSPTAVGETQYF.

This clonotype was seen ten or more times. This chain connects TRBV12-3 or TRBV12-4 to TRBJ1-2; tentative D call: TRBD1 (5 bases). The CDR3 consists of 14 residues. V was clipped by 2 bases and J by 6 bases, with 13 bases between them. CDR3 sequence (DNA): TGTGCCAGCAGTTTACGAGGGGTCACCAATGGCTACACCTTC. Its translation is CASSLRGVTNGYTF.

A remark on this clonotype: The missing conserved phenylalanine or tryptophan at the end of this CDR3 makes a read error likely. J is TRBJ2-6 and V is TRBV3-1; 8 positions match TRBD1. CDR1 and CDR2 (germline): LGHDT, YNNKEL (reference sequence). With V trimmed by 4 bases and J by 0 bases, 5 bases remained unmatched. The CDR3 consists of 17 residues. CDR3 sequence (DNA): TGTGCCAGCAGCCCAGGGACAGGCAACTCTGGGGCCAACGTCCTGACTCTC. The encoded protein is CASSPGTGNSGANVLTL.

At least ten counts were recorded for this clonotype. V and J are TRBV10-3 and TRBJ2-7; 8 nucleotides agree with TRBD2. The CDR3 has 11 residues. Germline-derived CDR1 and CDR2 are ENHRY and SYGVKD. V was pared by 7 bases and J by 10 bases, with 6 bases of the junction left unmatched. The CDR3 bases are TGTGCCATCAAGGAGACTAGCGCCCAGTACTTC. It specifies CAIKETSAQYF.

The table lists this clonotype with many counts. The chain uses TRBV2 and TRBJ1-5, with D hard to call. This CDR3 contains 14 residues. Trimming shortened V by 0 bases and J by 6 bases, and 9 bases separated the two germline ends. CDR1 and CDR2 (germline): SNHLY, FYNNEI. The CDR3 loop reads CASSEAEGAQPQHF. For the CDR3, the DNA is TGTGCCAGCAGTGAAGCGGAGGGCGCTCAGCCCCAGCATTTT.

This clonotype has at least ten counts. V usage is TRBV6-2 or TRBV6-3 and J usage is TRBJ2-7, with D tentatively TRBD2 (5 bases). Germline CDR1 and CDR2: MNHEY and SVGEGT. V was shortened by 5 bases and J by 7 bases, with 15 bases between the two germline ends. CDR3 length: 13 residues. As DNA, the CDR3 is TGTGCCAGCAGTGCGTTTGTCTCGGGGGAGCAGTACTTC. It encodes CASSAFVSGEQYF.

The table lists this clonotype with many counts. This sequence joins TRBV20-1 and TRBJ2-1; D perhaps matches TRBD2 (6 bases). The CDR3 has 15 residues. Per the germline V gene, CDR1 is DFQATT and CDR2 is SNEGSKA (reference sequence). CDR3: CSTRPGLTPYNEQFF. The CDR3 nucleotides are TGCAGCACTCGGCCGGGACTGACTCCCTACAATGAGCAGTTCTTC.

This clonotype was observed at least ten times. The CDR3 coding sequence is TGCAGTGCCCTGTTACCGGGGGGGAGCACAGATACGCAGTATTTT. Encoded protein: CSALLPGGSTDTQYF. V gene TRBV20-1 combines with J gene TRBJ2-3, with 8 bases fitting TRBD2. CDR3 length equals 15 residues. The V gene end was trimmed by 6 bases and the J gene end by 0 bases; junction bases not matched to a gene: 8. Germline V gene lookup returns CDR1 DFQATT and CDR2 SNEGSKA (reference sequence).

The rearrangement joins TRBV18 to TRBJ1-5; 8 bases agree with TRBD1. CDR1 is KGHSH and CDR2 is LQKENI in the germline V gene. Trimming removed 2 bases from V and 4 bases from J; junction bases left unmatched: 4. CDR3 size: 15 residues. CDR3 amino acids: CASSPDGQGNQPQHF. CDR3 sequence (DNA): TGTGCCAGCTCACCAGACGGACAGGGTAATCAGCCCCAGCATTTT.

This clonotype has more than one count but fewer than ten. V and J are TRBV4-2 and TRBJ2-7; TRBD1 matches at 7 bases. Germline V CDR1 and CDR2: LGHNA, YNFKEQ. V shed 1 base, J shed 7 bases, and the junction held 4 bases outside the gene matches. CDR3 length: 13 amino acids. The CDR3 region is CASSQATGEEQYF. As DNA, the CDR3 is TGTGCCAGCAGCCAAGCCACAGGGGAAGAGCAGTACTTC.

Many counts were recorded for this clonotype. This rearrangement joins TRBV3-1 to TRBJ1-2; 9 bases are a match to TRBD1. Trimming took 3 bases from V and 8 from J; bases not matched to a gene: 13. Germline lookup yields CDR1 LGHDT and CDR2 YNNKEL (reference sequence). The CDR3 loop spans 16 amino acids. The CDR3 nucleotides are TGTGCCAGCAGCCATCCTCATTCGACAGGGGGAGAGGGCTACACCTTC. Translated, it gives CASSHPHSTGGEGYTF.

This clonotype was detected only a few times. The J gene is TRBJ2-1, the V gene TRBV25-1; no reliable D call. V was pared by 3 bases and J by 5 bases, with 11 bases between. This CDR3 spans 14 amino acids. Germline V gene lookup returns CDR1 MGHDK and CDR2 SYGVNS. The DNA for the CDR3 is TGTGCCAGCAGTGAGCAACCGACGGACAATGAGCAGTTCTTC. Translated, it gives CASSEQPTDNEQFF.

This clonotype was observed a handful of times. CDR3 nucleotides: TGTGCCTGGAGTGTGGGGACTAGCGACACCTACAATGAGCAGTTCTTC. This translates into CAWSVGTSDTYNEQFF. The chain employs TRBV30 and TRBJ2-1; 10 nucleotides line up with TRBD2. The CDR3 totals 16 residues. The J segment lost 2 bases and the V segment lost 0 bases, leaving 4 bases of the junction unmatched. The germline V gene has CDR1 GTSNPN and CDR2 SVGIG (reference sequence).

This clonotype appeared many times. The chain is built from TRBV5-1 and TRBJ2-3; perhaps TRBD1 as D (6 bases). V shed 5 bases and J shed 2 bases, with 18 bases lying between them. The CDR3 loop spans 16 amino acids. CDR1 and CDR2 from the germline V gene are SGHRS and YFSETQ. Here the CDR3 reads CASRLSQGPATDTQYF. The CDR3 nucleotides are TGCGCCAGCAGACTAAGCCAGGGGCCGGCCACAGATACGCAGTATTTT.

This clonotype was counted many times. V and J are TRBV5-1 and TRBJ2-7, with 8 bases fitting TRBD2. Trimming took 4 bases from V and 0 from J; bases not matched to a gene: 6. The CDR3 has 15 residues. CDR1 SGHRS and CDR2 YFSETQ come from the germline V gene. The CDR3 protein is CASSVLSGVSYEQYF. For the CDR3, the DNA is TGCGCCAGCAGCGTACTTAGCGGGGTCTCCTACGAGCAGTACTTC.

This clonotype was seen many times. The rearrangement links TRBV28 to TRBJ1-6; D unresolved. The CDR3 totals 13 residues. Looked up from germline, CDR1 is MDHEN and CDR2 is SYDVKM. V was pared by 7 bases and J by 7 bases, with 11 bases between. The DNA of the CDR3 is TGTGCCAGCAAAGGGCCGATCAATTCACCCCTCCACTTT. Translation gives CASKGPINSPLHF.

This clonotype was picked up many times. In DNA, the CDR3 is TGCGCCAGCGGGACAGGGAATCCCTACGAGCAGTACTTC. Protein product: CASGTGNPYEQYF. This chain uses TRBV5-1 with TRBJ2-7, with TRBD1 matching over 9 bases. This CDR3 has 13 residues. CDR1 SGHRS and CDR2 YFSETQ come from the germline V gene. The V segment lost 7 bases and the J segment 2 bases; nucleotides outside the gene matches: 4.

There are many counts of this clonotype. The chain carries TRBV10-3 and TRBJ2-7; D may be TRBD1 (5 bases). CDR3 length: 14 residues. Germline CDR1 reads ENHRY; CDR2 reads SYGVKD. Trimming took 10 bases from V and 2 from J, leaving 18 bases between them. CDR3 protein: CATTQGPRAYEQYF. For the CDR3, the DNA is TGTGCCACCACCCAGGGCCCTCGTGCCTACGAGCAGTACTTC.

The table lists this clonotype with many counts. This chain links TRBV12-3 or TRBV12-4 with TRBJ1-6; maybe TRBD1 (5 bases). There are 14 residues in the CDR3. V lost 2 bases and J lost 10, with 12 bases in between. The DNA for the CDR3 is TGTGCCAGCAGTTTATTGGCAGGGCAATCACCCCTCCACTTT. This translates into CASSLLAGQSPLHF.

The J gene is TRBJ2-5, the V gene TRBV5-8, with D perhaps matching TRBD2 (6 bases). The CDR3 is 15 residues long. V shed 7 bases and J shed 4 bases, with 20 bases lying between them. The germline V gene encodes CDR1 SGHTS and CDR2 YDEGEE. The DNA of the CDR3 is TGTGCCAGCCGTACCGGGACTTCAAGAGCAGAGACCCAGTACTTC. As protein: CASRTGTSRAETQYF.

This clonotype was detected many times. This rearrangement joins TRBV20-1 to TRBJ2-3, with D possibly matching TRBD1 (6 bases). There are 13 residues in the CDR3. Between the trimmed V and J ends, which lost 6 bases and 5 bases, there was a span of 15 bases. Germline CDR1 DFQATT, CDR2 SNEGSKA (reference sequence). The CDR3 region has the DNA TGCAGTGCCGCCGGGACATCCGGAGATACGCAGTATTTT. This translates into CSAAGTSGDTQYF.

This clonotype was counted at least ten times. This rearrangement joins TRBV28 to TRBJ2-4, with TRBD2 identical over 8 bases. The CDR3 consists of 14 residues. V shed 6 bases and J 11 bases; nucleotides not matched to a gene: 12. Germline CDR1 and CDR2: MDHEN and SYDVKM. The CDR3: CASSYSSGNRVQYF. The CDR3 coding sequence is TGTGCCAGCAGCTACAGTAGCGGGAATCGGGTTCAGTACTTC.

V gene TRBV27 combines with J gene TRBJ2-7, with D hard to call. The germline V gene encodes CDR1 MNHEY and CDR2 SMNVEV (reference sequence). V lost 8 bases and J 1 base, leaving 15 bases between the germline ends. There are 14 residues in the CDR3. The CDR3 bases are TGTGCCAGCCTCTCGGCAGGACCATCCTACGAGCAGTACTTC. This gives the protein CASLSAGPSYEQYF.

The chain uses TRBV7-9 and TRBJ2-7, with 11 bases aligning to TRBD1. The V segment lost 1 base and the J segment 7 bases; nucleotides outside the gene matches: 3. CDR3 length: 14 amino acids. From germline, CDR1 is SEHNR and CDR2 FQNEAQ (reference sequence). The chain's CDR3 is CASSLVGQGEEQYF. CDR3 DNA sequence: TGTGCCAGCAGCTTAGTGGGACAGGGGGAAGAGCAGTACTTC.

About this clonotype itself: It may be a read error: a sequence one base away is much more abundant. The rearrangement links TRBV20-1 to TRBJ1-2; D is undetermined. Germline V lookup: CDR1 DFQATT, CDR2 SNEGSKA (reference sequence). The CDR3 totals 10 residues. In DNA, the CDR3 is TGCACATCAAATAACTGTGGCTACACCTTC. As protein: CTSNNCGYTF.

This clonotype was seen ten or more times. For the CDR3, the DNA is TGCGCCAGCAGCTTGGGACAGGAGAACACCGGGGAGCTGTTTTTT. Residues: CASSLGQENTGELFF. The rearrangement links TRBV5-1 to TRBJ2-2; TRBD1 is a possible D gene (6 bases). Trimming removed 0 bases from V and 1 base from J, with 7 bases in between. This CDR3 is 15 amino acids long. Germline values: CDR1 SGHRS, CDR2 YFSETQ.

This clonotype was detected only a few times. V and J are TRBV20-1 and TRBJ2-7; 8 positions match TRBD1. Germline CDR1 and CDR2: DFQATT and SNEGSKA (reference sequence). This CDR3 is built from 15 residues. Trimming at V came to 3 bases and at J to 4 bases, leaving 11 bases not matched to a gene. The CDR3 protein is CSARLDRGRPYEQYF. CDR3 nucleotide sequence: TGCAGTGCTAGGCTAGACAGGGGACGTCCTTACGAGCAGTACTTC.

This clonotype was counted only a few times. The rearrangement links TRBV5-1 to TRBJ2-3; the match to TRBD1 covers 10 bases. After removal of 4 bases from V and 0 bases from J, the junction contained 11 bases not matched to a gene. The germline gives CDR1 SGHRS, CDR2 YFSETQ. The CDR3 sequence is 18 residues long. The CDR3 spells CASSISPWTGGSTDTQYF. CDR3 bases: TGCGCCAGCAGCATATCACCGTGGACAGGGGGTAGCACAGATACGCAGTATTTT.